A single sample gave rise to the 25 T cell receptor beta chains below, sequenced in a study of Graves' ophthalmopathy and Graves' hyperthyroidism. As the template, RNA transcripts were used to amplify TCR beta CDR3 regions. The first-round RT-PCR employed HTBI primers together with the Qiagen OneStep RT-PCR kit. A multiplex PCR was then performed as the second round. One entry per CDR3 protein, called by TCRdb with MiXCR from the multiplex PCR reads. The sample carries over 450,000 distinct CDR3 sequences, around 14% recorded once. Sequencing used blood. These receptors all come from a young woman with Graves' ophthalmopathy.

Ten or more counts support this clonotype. CDR3 in amino acids: CASSSTVYQETQYF. CDR3 DNA sequence: TGTGCCAGCAGTTCGACTGTGTACCAAGAGACCCAGTACTTC. V gene TRBV28 combines with J gene TRBJ2-5; no clear D gene. The germline CDR1 and CDR2 sequences are MDHEN and SYDVKM. The V gene lost 4 bases and the J gene lost 0 bases, with 9 bases spanning the gap. The CDR3 length is 14 residues.

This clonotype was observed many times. The CDR3 is CASSYGGYGTEAFF. CDR3 nucleotides: TGTGCCAGCAGTTATGGGGGCTACGGCACTGAAGCTTTCTTT. V usage is TRBV6-5 and J usage is TRBJ1-1; TRBD1 is a possible D gene (6 bases). V lost 3 bases and J lost 4, with 12 bases in between. Germline V gene sequence: CDR1 MNHEY, CDR2 SVGAGI. The CDR3 spans 14 residues.

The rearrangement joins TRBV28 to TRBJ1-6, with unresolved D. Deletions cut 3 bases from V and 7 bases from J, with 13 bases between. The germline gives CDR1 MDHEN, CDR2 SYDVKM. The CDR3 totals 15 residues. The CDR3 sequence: CASSFRTATNSPLHF. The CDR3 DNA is TGTGCCAGCAGTTTCCGGACGGCTACCAATTCACCCCTCCACTTT.

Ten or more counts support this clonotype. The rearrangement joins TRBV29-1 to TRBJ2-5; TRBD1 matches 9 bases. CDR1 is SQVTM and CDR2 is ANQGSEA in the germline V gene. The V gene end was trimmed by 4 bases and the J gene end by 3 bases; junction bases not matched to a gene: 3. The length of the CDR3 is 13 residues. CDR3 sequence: CSVARTGEETQYF. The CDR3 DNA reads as TGCAGCGTTGCAAGGACAGGGGAAGAGACCCAGTACTTC.

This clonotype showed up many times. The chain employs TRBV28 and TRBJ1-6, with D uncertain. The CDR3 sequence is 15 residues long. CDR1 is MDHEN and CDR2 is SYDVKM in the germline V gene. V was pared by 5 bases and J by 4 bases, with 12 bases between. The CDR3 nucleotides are TGTGCCAGCAGTAAGATTTCCGTATATAATTCACCCCTCCACTTT. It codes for CASSKISVYNSPLHF.

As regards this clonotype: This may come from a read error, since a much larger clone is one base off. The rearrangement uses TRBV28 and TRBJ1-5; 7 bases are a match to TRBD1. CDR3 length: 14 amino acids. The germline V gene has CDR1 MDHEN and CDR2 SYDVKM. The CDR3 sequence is CASSLQGNYQAQHF. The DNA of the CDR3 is TGTGCCAGCAGTCTACAGGGGAATTATCAGGCCCAGCATTTT.

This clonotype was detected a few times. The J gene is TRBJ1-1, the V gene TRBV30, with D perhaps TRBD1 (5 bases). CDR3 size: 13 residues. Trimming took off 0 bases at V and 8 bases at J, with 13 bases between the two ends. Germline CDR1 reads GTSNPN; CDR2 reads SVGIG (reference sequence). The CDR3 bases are TGTGCCTGGAGTGTCGAACGACAGATCGAAGCTTTCTTT. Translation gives CAWSVERQIEAFF.

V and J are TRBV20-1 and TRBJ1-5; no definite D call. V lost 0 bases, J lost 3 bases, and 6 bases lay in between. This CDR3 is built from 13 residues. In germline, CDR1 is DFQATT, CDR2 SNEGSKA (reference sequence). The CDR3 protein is CSARDALNQPQHF. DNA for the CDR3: TGCAGTGCTAGAGATGCCCTCAATCAGCCCCAGCATTTT.

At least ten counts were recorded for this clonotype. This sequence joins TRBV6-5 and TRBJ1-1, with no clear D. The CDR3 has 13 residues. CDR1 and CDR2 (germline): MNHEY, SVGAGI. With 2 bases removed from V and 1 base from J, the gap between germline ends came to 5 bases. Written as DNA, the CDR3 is TGTGCCAGCAGTTACCAGCGGAACACTGAAGCTTTCTTT. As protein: CASSYQRNTEAFF.

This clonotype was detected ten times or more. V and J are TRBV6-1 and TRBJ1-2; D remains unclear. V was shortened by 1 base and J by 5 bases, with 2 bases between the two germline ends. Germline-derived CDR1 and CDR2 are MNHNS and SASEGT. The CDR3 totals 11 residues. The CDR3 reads CASSEGYGYTF. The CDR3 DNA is TGTGCCAGCAGTGAAGGTTATGGCTACACCTTC.

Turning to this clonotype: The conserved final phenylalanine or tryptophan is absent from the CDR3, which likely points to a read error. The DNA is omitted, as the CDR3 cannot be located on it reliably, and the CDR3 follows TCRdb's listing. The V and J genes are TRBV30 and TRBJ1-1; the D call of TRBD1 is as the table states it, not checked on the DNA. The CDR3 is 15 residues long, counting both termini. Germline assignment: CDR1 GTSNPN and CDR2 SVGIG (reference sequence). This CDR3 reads CAWSPLGGQDTEACL.

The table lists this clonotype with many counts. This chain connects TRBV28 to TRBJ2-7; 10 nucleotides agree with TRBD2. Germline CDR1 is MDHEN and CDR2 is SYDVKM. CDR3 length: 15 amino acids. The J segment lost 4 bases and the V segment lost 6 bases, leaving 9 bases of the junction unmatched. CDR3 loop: CASSRYSGRQYEQYF. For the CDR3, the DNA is TGTGCCAGCAGCCGATATAGCGGGAGGCAGTACGAGCAGTACTTC.

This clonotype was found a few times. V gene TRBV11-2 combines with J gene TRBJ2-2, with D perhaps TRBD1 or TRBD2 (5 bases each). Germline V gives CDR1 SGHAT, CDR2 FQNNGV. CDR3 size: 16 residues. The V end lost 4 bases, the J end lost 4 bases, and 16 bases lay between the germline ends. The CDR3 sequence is CASSSTWGNGTGELFF. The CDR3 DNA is TGTGCCAGCAGCTCCACTTGGGGGAACGGCACCGGGGAGCTGTTTTTT. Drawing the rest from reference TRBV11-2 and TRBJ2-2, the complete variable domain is EAGVAQSPRYKIIEKRQSVAFWCNPISGHATLYWYQQILGQGPKLLIQFQNNGVVDDSQLPKDRFSAERLKGVDSTLKIQPAKLEDSAVYLCASSSTWGNGTGELFFGEGSRLTVL.

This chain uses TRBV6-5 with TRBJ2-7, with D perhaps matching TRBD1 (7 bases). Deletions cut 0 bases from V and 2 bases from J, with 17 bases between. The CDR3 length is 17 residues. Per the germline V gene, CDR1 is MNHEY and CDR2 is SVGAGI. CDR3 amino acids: CASSYSGQGGSTYEQYF. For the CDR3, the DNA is TGTGCCAGCAGTTACTCGGGGCAGGGGGGATCCACCTACGAGCAGTACTTC.

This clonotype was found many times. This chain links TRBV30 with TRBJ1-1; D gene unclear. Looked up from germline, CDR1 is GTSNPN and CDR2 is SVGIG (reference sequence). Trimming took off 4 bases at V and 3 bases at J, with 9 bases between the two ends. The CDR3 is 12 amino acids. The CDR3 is CAWIGVYTEAFF. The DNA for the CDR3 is TGTGCCTGGATAGGAGTCTACACTGAAGCTTTCTTT.

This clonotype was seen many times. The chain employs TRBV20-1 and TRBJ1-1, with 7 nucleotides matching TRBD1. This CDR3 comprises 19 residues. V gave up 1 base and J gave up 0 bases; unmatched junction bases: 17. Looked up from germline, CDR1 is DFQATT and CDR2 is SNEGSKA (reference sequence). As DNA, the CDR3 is TGCAGTGCTAGAGGTTCCTGGATTGGGGACAGATTACTGAACACTGAAGCTTTCTTT. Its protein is CSARGSWIGDRLLNTEAFF.

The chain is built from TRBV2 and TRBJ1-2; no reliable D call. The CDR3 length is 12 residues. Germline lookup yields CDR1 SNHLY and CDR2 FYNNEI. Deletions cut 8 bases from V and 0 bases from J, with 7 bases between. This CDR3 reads CASGPTNYGYTF. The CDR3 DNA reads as TGTGCCAGCGGACCAACTAACTATGGCTACACCTTC.

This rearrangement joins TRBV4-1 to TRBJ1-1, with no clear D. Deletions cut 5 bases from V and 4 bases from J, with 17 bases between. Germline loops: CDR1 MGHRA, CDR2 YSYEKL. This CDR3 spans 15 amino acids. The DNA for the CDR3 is TGCGCCAGCAGCTCCTCCTTCCCGGGCGGCACTGAAGCTTTCTTT. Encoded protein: CASSSSFPGGTEAFF.

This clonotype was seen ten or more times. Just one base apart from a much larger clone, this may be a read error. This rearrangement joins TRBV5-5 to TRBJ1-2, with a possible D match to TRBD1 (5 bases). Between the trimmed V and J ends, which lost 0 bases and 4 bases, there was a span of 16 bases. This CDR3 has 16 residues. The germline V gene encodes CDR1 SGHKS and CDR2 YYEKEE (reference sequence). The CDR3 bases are TGTGCCAGCAGCTTGGAGTTTGTGGGCAGGGTCTATGGCTACACCTTC. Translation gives CASSLEFVGRVYGYTF.

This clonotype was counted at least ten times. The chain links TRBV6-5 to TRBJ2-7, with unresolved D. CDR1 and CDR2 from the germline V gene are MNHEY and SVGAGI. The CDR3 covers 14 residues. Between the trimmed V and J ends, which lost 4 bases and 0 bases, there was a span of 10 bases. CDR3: CASSSGQFSYEQYF. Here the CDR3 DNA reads TGTGCCAGCAGTTCCGGCCAGTTCTCCTACGAGCAGTACTTC.

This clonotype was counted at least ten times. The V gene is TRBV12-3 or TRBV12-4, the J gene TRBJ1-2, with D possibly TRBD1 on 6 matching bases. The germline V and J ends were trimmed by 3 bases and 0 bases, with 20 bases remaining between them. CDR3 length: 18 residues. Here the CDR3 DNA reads TGTGCCAGCAGTTTGCGGTATCGGAAAACAGGGCCTAACTATGGCTACACCTTC. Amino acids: CASSLRYRKTGPNYGYTF.

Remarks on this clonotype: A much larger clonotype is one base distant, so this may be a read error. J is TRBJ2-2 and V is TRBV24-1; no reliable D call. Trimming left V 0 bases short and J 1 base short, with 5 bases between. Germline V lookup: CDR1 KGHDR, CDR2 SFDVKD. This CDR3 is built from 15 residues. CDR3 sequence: CATSDLTLNTGELFF. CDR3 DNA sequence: TGTGCCACCAGTGATTTGACTTTGAACACCGGGGAGCTGTTTTTT.

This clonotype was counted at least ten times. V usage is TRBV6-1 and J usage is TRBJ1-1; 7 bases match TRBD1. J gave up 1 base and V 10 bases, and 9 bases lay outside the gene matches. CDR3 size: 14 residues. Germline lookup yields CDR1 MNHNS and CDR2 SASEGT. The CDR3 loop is CATNKGGSNTEAFF. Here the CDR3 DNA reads TGTGCCACGAACAAAGGGGGCTCGAACACTGAAGCTTTCTTT.

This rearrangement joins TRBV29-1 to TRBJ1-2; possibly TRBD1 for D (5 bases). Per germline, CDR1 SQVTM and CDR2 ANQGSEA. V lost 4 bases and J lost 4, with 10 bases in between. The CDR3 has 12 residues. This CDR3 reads CSVGSGPYGYTF. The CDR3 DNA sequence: TGCAGCGTTGGCTCAGGGCCCTATGGCTACACCTTC. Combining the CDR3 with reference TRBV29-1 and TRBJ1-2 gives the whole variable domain SAVISQKPSRDICQRGTSLTIQCQVDSQVTMMFWYRQQPGQSLTLIATANQGSEATYESGFVIDKFPISRPNLTFSTLTVSNMSPEDSSIYLCSVGSGPYGYTFGSGTRLTVV.

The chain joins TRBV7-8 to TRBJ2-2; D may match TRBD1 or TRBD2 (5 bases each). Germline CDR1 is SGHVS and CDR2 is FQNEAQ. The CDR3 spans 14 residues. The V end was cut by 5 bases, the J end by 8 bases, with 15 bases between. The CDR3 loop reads CASSLYGGEGELFF. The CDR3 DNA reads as TGTGCCAGCAGCCTATATGGGGGAGAGGGGGAGCTGTTTTTT.